This T cell receptor beta chain is drawn from a study of T cell repertoires in cytomegalovirus infection. Study in general: It was the public TCR beta signatures that indicated both CMV infection and matching HLA type. Overall study results and limits: The ex vivo response showed dominance by HLA-C-restricted CMV-specific TCR beta clonotypes. Cumulative frequency of public TCR beta families picked out carriers of CMV plus the relevant HLA.

TCRdb independently ran MiXCR on the reads; one entry per CDR3 protein. The sample holds about 320,000 distinct CDR3 sequences, around 9.5% seen once. This CDR3 is 15 amino acids long. CDR1 SGHKS and CDR2 YYEKEE come from the germline V gene (reference sequence). Deletions cut 4 bases from V and 4 bases from J, with 16 bases between. This clonotype has a handful of counts. Its antigen is unknown. V is TRBV5-5 and J is TRBJ2-3, with D possibly being TRBD2 (5 bases). The source is a human donor in good health (CMV status not recorded). Some clones in this sample may be carry-over from other donors' samples. Input material: PBMCs. The CDR3 DNA is TGTGCCAGCAGCGGCCGTGGGAGTGTGGCAGATACGCAGTATTTT. This encodes CASSGRGSVADTQYF.